These 25 T cell receptor beta chains originate from one sample sequenced in a study of blood T cells in healthy people across ages. Primed by a sample-barcoded 5' primer and a J-beta primer mix, a second PCR proceeded for about 7 to 11 cycles. TCRdb re-analysed the 5' RACE reads in MiXCR, keeping a single row per CDR3 protein. The sample has nearly 800,000 distinct CDR3 sequences; roughly 25% are singletons. The data were also submitted as part of a second study, on T cells of mothers and their children.

The material sequenced was blood. Receptors originate from a boy younger than 18 in good health.

The chain uses TRBV5-1 and TRBJ2-1; 10 nucleotides agree with TRBD2. With V trimmed by 2 bases and J by 8 bases, 7 bases remained unmatched. Germline CDR1 reads SGHRS; CDR2 reads YFSETQ. CDR3 length: 15 residues. CDR3: CASSFLAGAADEQFF. CDR3 sequence (DNA): TGCGCCAGCAGCTTTCTAGCGGGAGCGGCCGATGAGCAGTTCTTC.

The chain uses TRBV9 and TRBJ2-3; either TRBD1 or TRBD2 may fit D (5 bases each). Trimming removed 3 bases from V and 2 bases from J, with 13 bases in between. Germline loops: CDR1 SGDLS, CDR2 YYNGEE. CDR3 length: 15 amino acids. CDR3 DNA sequence: TGTGCCAGCAGCGGCGCCGGGACCATCACAGATACGCAGTATTTT. Translating it yields CASSGAGTITDTQYF.

This clonotype was observed a few times. The V call is TRBV14, the J call TRBJ1-4; tentative D call: TRBD1 (5 bases). The CDR3 spans 12 residues. Germline V CDR1 and CDR2: SGHDN, FVKESK. V lost 0 bases and J lost 10, with 6 bases in between. The CDR3 coding sequence is TGTGCCAGCAGCCAAGAGGGGGGAAAACTGTTTTTT. Translating it yields CASSQEGGKLFF.

This clonotype was counted at least ten times. The rearrangement joins TRBV7-9 to TRBJ1-2; the D gene is possibly TRBD1 (5 bases). The CDR3 loop spans 13 amino acids. Trimming cost V 6 bases and J 2 bases, with 10 bases left between them. The germline CDR1 and CDR2 sequences are SEHNR and FQNEAQ (reference sequence). The CDR3 here is CASSLRVNYGYTF. CDR3 in DNA: TGTGCCAGCAGTCTCAGGGTGAACTATGGCTACACCTTC. The variable domain in full, completed from reference TRBV7-9 and TRBJ1-2, reads DTGVSQNPRHKITKRGQNVTFRCDPISEHNRLYWYRQTLGQGPEFLTYFQNEAQLEKSRLLSDRFSAERPKGSFSTLEIQRTEQGDSAMYLCASSLRVNYGYTFGSGTRLTVV.

This clonotype occurred many times. The CDR3 DNA follows: TGTGCCAGCAGCCCCCGGGACGGCTACGAGCAGTACTTC. It yields the protein CASSPRDGYEQYF. This chain connects TRBV7-9 to TRBJ2-7; D possibly uses TRBD1 or TRBD2 (5 bases each). V was pared by 5 bases and J by 3 bases, with 11 bases between. Germline V gives CDR1 SEHNR, CDR2 FQNEAQ (reference sequence). The CDR3 is 13 amino acids.

The rearrangement links TRBV6-1 to TRBJ2-5, with no clear D. The germline gives CDR1 MNHNS, CDR2 SASEGT. Trimming stripped 7 bases from V and 5 bases from J, with 14 bases between. There are 13 residues in the CDR3. The CDR3 nucleotides are TGTGCCAGCAACCGGCCCACACAGGAGACCCAGTACTTC. Its translation is CASNRPTQETQYF.

This chain connects TRBV28 to TRBJ1-6; possible D gene TRBD1, 5 bases. In germline, CDR1 is MDHEN, CDR2 SYDVKM. The CDR3 consists of 14 residues. V lost 6 bases to trimming and J lost 9 bases, with 15 bases between them. In nucleotides, the CDR3 is TGTGCCAGCAGGGATCCAGGGTTTGGTTCACCCCTCCACTTT. Residues: CASRDPGFGSPLHF.

The J gene is TRBJ2-3, the V gene TRBV4-3, with D perhaps TRBD1 (5 bases). The CDR3 is 17 amino acids. V dropped 1 base and J dropped 0 bases, with 14 bases sitting between them. Germline V gene lookup returns CDR1 LGHNA and CDR2 YSLEER. This CDR3 is CASSQGRQMTSTDTQYF. The CDR3 bases are TGCGCCAGCAGCCAAGGACGACAGATGACTAGCACAGATACGCAGTATTTT.

The sample holds many counts of this clonotype. This chain uses TRBV28 with TRBJ2-5, with TRBD2 matching over 7 bases. Germline lookup yields CDR1 MDHEN and CDR2 SYDVKM. The CDR3 is 17 residues long. V shed 6 bases and J 2 bases; nucleotides not matched to a gene: 15. DNA of the CDR3: TGTGCCAGCAGACATCGCCGTGGGAGGGATGGACAAGAGACCCAGTACTTC. Translation: CASRHRRGRDGQETQYF.

This chain uses TRBV6-1 with TRBJ2-7; D call uncertain. Trimming took 8 bases from V and 7 from J, leaving 3 bases between them. The CDR3 covers 8 residues. CDR1 MNHNS and CDR2 SASEGT come from the germline V gene. The DNA of the CDR3 is TGTGCCAGCTCGGAGCAGTACTTC. It translates to CASSEQYF.

This clonotype was seen only a few times. Here the CDR3 DNA reads TGTGCCAGCAGTCCCTCCCAGCTTGCCTACGAGCAGTACTTC. This translates into CASSPSQLAYEQYF. The chain couples TRBV7-8 to TRBJ2-7; D gene ambiguous. This CDR3 region has 14 residues. The V end lost 6 bases, the J end lost 2 bases, and 14 bases lay between the germline ends. Germline V gene sequence: CDR1 SGHVS, CDR2 FQNEAQ. The full variable domain, its missing parts supplied by reference TRBV7-8 and TRBJ2-7, is GAGVSQSPRYKVAKRGQDVALRCDPISGHVSLFWYQQALGQGPEFLTYFQNEAQLDKSGLPSDRFFAERPEGSVSTLKIQRTQQEDSAVYLCASSPSQLAYEQYFGPGTRLTVT.

Comments on this clonotype: The germline gene is not matched at one end of the junction; a read error may be the cause. The chain has TRBV11-2 and TRBJ2-7; tentative D call: TRBD1 (5 bases). Germline CDR1 reads SGHAT; CDR2 reads FQNNGV. The CDR3 is 14 residues long. For the CDR3, the DNA is TGTGCCAGCAGCTTAGTAGCCAGGGCCTACGGGCAGTACTTC. This encodes CASSLVARAYGQYF.

This clonotype has just a few counts. V gene TRBV20-1 combines with J gene TRBJ2-5; 12 bases match TRBD2. Trimming took 1 base from V and 1 from J; bases not matched to a gene: 1. The CDR3 is 15 amino acids. Germline loops: CDR1 DFQATT, CDR2 SNEGSKA (reference sequence). In DNA form, the CDR3 reads TGCAGTGCTAGAGGACTAGCGGGAGCCCAAGAGACCCAGTACTTC. Residues: CSARGLAGAQETQYF.

The V gene is TRBV10-3, the J gene TRBJ1-1, with unresolved D. This CDR3 contains 14 residues. Trimming removed 3 bases at V and 4 bases at J, with 12 bases between. Germline V gene data show CDR1 as ENHRY and CDR2 as SYGVKD. The CDR3 DNA is TGTGCCATCAGTGACCAGGAGCTGAGCACTGAAGCTTTCTTT. This gives the protein CAISDQELSTEAFF.

A few counts support this clonotype. The chain joins TRBV28 to TRBJ1-5, with D possibly being TRBD1 (5 bases). This CDR3 has 16 residues. Deletions cut 2 bases from V and 2 bases from J, with 13 bases between. Germline values: CDR1 MDHEN, CDR2 SYDVKM. The CDR3 nucleotides read TGTGCCAGCAGTTTAGTGGGGCAGGCAGGCAATCAGCCCCAGCATTTT. Translation gives CASSLVGQAGNQPQHF.

The chain combines TRBV14 with TRBJ1-1, with TRBD1 as a possible D gene (6 bases). CDR1 SGHDN and CDR2 FVKESK come from the germline V gene. V was clipped by 3 bases and J by 1 base, with 9 bases between them. The CDR3 spans 14 residues. The CDR3 nucleotides are TGTGCCAGCAGCCACCTGGGACAGAACACTGAAGCTTTCTTT. It encodes CASSHLGQNTEAFF.

The chain links TRBV29-1 to TRBJ2-3; D possibly corresponds to TRBD1 (6 bases). CDR1 SQVTM and CDR2 ANQGSEA come from the germline V gene. The CDR3 runs 13 residues. Trimming shortened V by 2 bases and J by 3 bases, and 9 bases separated the two germline ends. The CDR3 reads CSVEYRVTDTQYF. The CDR3 bases are TGCAGCGTTGAATACAGGGTGACAGATACGCAGTATTTT.

This clonotype came up a few times. This sequence joins TRBV3-1 and TRBJ2-5; 16 nucleotides agree with TRBD2. This CDR3 has 14 residues. The ends lost 3 bases at V and 10 bases at J; junction bases unmatched: 2. Germline lookup yields CDR1 LGHDT and CDR2 YNNKEL (reference sequence). The CDR3 sequence: CASSQGLAGGRQYF. The CDR3 DNA is TGTGCCAGCAGCCAGGGACTAGCGGGGGGGCGCCAGTACTTC.

This clonotype was recorded a few times. At one end, the junction sequence differs from germline, possibly due to a read error. The V gene is TRBV28, the J gene TRBJ2-4, with no clear D. The CDR3 covers 14 residues. Germline-derived CDR1 and CDR2 are MDHEN and SYDVKM. CDR3 in amino acids: CASSPLVAKNIQYF. CDR3 bases: TGCGCCAGCAGTCCCCTGGTAGCCAAAAACATTCAGTACTTC. Looking up the rest from reference TRBV28 and TRBJ2-4 gives the full variable domain: DVKVTQSSRYLVKRTGEKVFLECVQDMDHENMFWYRQDPGLGLRLIYFSYDVKMKEKGDIPEGYSVSREKKERFSLILESASTNQTSMYLCASSPLVAKNIQYFGAGTRLSVL.

The CDR3 nucleotides read TGTGCCAGCCAGGGGGATGGGAGCGAGCAGTACTTC. It codes for CASQGDGSEQYF. The chain employs TRBV28 and TRBJ2-5; 7 nucleotides match TRBD1. The J call may be wrong; the DNA end is better matched by TRBJ2-7. CDR3 size: 12 residues. Looked up from germline, CDR1 is MDHEN and CDR2 is SYDVKM.

This clonotype was counted only a few times. The chain employs TRBV20-1 and TRBJ2-3; TRBD2 matches at 7 bases. CDR1 is DFQATT, CDR2 SNEGSKA, per germline (reference sequence). The J segment lost 2 bases and the V segment lost 3 bases, leaving 8 bases of the junction unmatched. This CDR3 has 15 amino acids. In DNA form, the CDR3 reads TGCAGTGCTAGTCCGGGGGGAGGTCTCACAGATACGCAGTATTTT. Translating gives CSASPGGGLTDTQYF.

This clonotype was seen only a few times. This chain links TRBV7-9 with TRBJ1-6, with D maybe TRBD1 (5 bases). Per the germline V gene, CDR1 is SEHNR and CDR2 is FQNEAQ (reference sequence). This CDR3 comprises 14 residues. Trimming pared 5 bases from V and 11 bases from J, leaving 16 bases between. The CDR3 nucleotides read TGTGCCAGCAGCACGAGCATGAAGGGGACACCCCTCCACTTT. It is translated as CASSTSMKGTPLHF.

CDR3 bases: TGTGCCATCAGTGAACCCCGGAGGGGAGTGGACGAGCAGTACTTC. Translated: CAISEPRRGVDEQYF. The chain combines TRBV10-3 with TRBJ2-7; maybe TRBD2 (6 bases). The CDR3 runs 15 residues. Per germline, CDR1 ENHRY and CDR2 SYGVKD. The V end was cut by 3 bases, the J end by 5 bases, with 17 bases between.

This clonotype occurred a few times. V usage is TRBV20-1 and J usage is TRBJ2-2; D might be TRBD2 (6 bases). Per germline, CDR1 DFQATT and CDR2 SNEGSKA (reference sequence). V was cut by 3 bases and J by 8 bases, with 13 bases left in between. The length of the CDR3 is 13 residues. In nucleotides, the CDR3 is TGCAGTGCTAGGTCTCGGGAGAAAGGGGAGCTGTTTTTT. Its translation: CSARSREKGELFF.

The J gene is TRBJ1-2, the V gene TRBV3-1; 7 nucleotides line up with TRBD1. Germline V gives CDR1 LGHDT, CDR2 YNNKEL (reference sequence). Germline trimming cut 2 bases from V and 0 bases from J; bases unmatched to any gene: 3. This CDR3 is 15 amino acids long. CDR3 protein: CASSQWTGPNYGYTF. The CDR3 nucleotides are TGTGCCAGCAGCCAATGGACAGGACCTAACTATGGCTACACCTTC.